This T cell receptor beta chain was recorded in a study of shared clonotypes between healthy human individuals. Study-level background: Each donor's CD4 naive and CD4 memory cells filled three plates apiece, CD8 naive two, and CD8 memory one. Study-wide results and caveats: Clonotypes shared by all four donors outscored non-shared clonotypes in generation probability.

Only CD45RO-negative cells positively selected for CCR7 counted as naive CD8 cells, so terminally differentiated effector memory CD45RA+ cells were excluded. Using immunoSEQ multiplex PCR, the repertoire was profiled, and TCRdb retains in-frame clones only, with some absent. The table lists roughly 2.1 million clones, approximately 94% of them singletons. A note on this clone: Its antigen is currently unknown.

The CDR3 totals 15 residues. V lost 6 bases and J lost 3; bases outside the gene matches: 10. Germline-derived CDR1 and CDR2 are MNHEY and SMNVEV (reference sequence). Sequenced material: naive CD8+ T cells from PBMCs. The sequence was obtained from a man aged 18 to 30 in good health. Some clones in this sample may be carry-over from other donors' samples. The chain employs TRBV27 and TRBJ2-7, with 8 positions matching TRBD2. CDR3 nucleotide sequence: TGTGCCAGCAGCCCCCGGGGGGGGACTGTCTACGAGCAGTACTTC. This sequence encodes CASSPRGGTVYEQYF.